The 13 T cell receptor beta chains below come from one sample, sequenced in a study of T cell responses to AZD1222 COVID-19 vaccine. Using immunoSEQ multiplex PCR, the repertoire was profiled, and TCRdb retains in-frame clones only, with some absent. Of 46,000 or so clones in the sample, approximately 80% are singletons; the top ten hold 6.6%. Here the sequenced sample was peripheral blood, taken on day 0 of AZD1222 vaccination. Receptors originate from an adult in good health.

The chain carries TRBV10-1 and TRBJ2-2; no reliable D call. From germline, CDR1 is WNHNN and CDR2 SYGVQD (reference sequence). V gave up 3 bases and J gave up 6 bases, with 14 bases separating them. This CDR3 spans 15 amino acids. The CDR3 region has the DNA TGCGCCAGCAGTGATTCGGGCCTTCCCGCCGGGGAGCTGTTTTTT. It codes for CASSDSGLPAGELFF.

In nucleotides, the CDR3 is TGTGCCTGGATTACAGGGATGATCACTGAAGCTTTCTTT. Protein product: CAWITGMITEAFF. J is TRBJ1-1 and V is TRBV30; a weak D match, TRBD1 (6 bases). CDR1 is GTSNPN and CDR2 is SVGIG in the germline V gene (reference sequence). The CDR3 has 13 amino acids. V was pared by 4 bases and J by 4 bases, with 13 bases between.

The rearrangement links TRBV5-1 to TRBJ1-4; 7 nucleotides line up with TRBD1. The CDR3 totals 15 residues. The V gene end was trimmed by 0 bases and the J gene end by 5 bases; junction bases not matched to a gene: 4. Germline CDR1 SGHRS, CDR2 YFSETQ. The CDR3 spells CASSLAGTANEKLFF. CDR3 sequence (DNA): TGCGCCAGCAGCTTGGCTGGGACAGCGAATGAAAAACTGTTTTTT.

This clone was seen a handful of times. The chain links TRBV28 to TRBJ1-6, with 8 bases aligning to TRBD1. Per the germline V gene, CDR1 is MDHEN and CDR2 is SYDVKM. V shed 5 bases, J shed 10 bases, and the junction held 7 bases outside the gene matches. The CDR3 runs to 14 residues. CDR3 bases: TGTGCCAGCAGTATAGGACAGGGACGATCACCCCTCCACTTT. Translation gives CASSIGQGRSPLHF. The full variable domain, with the rest looked up from reference TRBV28 and TRBJ1-6, is DVKVTQSSRYLVKRTGEKVFLECVQDMDHENMFWYRQDPGLGLRLIYFSYDVKMKEKGDIPEGYSVSREKKERFSLILESASTNQTSMYLCASSIGQGRSPLHFGNGTRLTVT.

The V gene is TRBV19, the J gene TRBJ2-2; possible D gene TRBD2, 6 bases. Trimming removed 1 base at V and 0 bases at J, with 9 bases between. There are 16 residues in the CDR3. CDR1 and CDR2 from the germline V gene are LNHDA and SQIVND (reference sequence). The chain's CDR3 is CASSIGGGANTGELFF. The CDR3 DNA reads TGTGCCAGTAGTATAGGAGGCGGGGCGAACACCGGGGAGCTGTTTTTT.

The chain couples TRBV30 to TRBJ1-2, with 7 bases that match TRBD1. There are 14 residues in the CDR3. Trimming took 4 bases from V and 4 from J; bases not matched to a gene: 9. The V gene's germline CDR1 is GTSNPN and CDR2 SVGIG (reference sequence). Written as DNA, the CDR3 is TGTGCCTGGACTCGAACCGGGACAGCCTATGGCTACACCTTC. Translating gives CAWTRTGTAYGYTF.

The V call is TRBV6-2 or TRBV6-3, the J call TRBJ1-2; weak D call: TRBD1 (6 bases). V lost 6 bases, J lost 0 bases, and 11 bases lay in between. Germline V gene data show CDR1 as MNHEY and CDR2 as SVGEGT. The CDR3 length is 14 residues. CDR3 residues: CASSRTAPNYGYTF. CDR3 nucleotide sequence: TGTGCCAGCAGCCGGACAGCCCCTAACTATGGCTACACCTTC.

The rearrangement uses TRBV27 and TRBJ2-3, with 7 bases matching TRBD2. CDR3 size: 15 residues. Germline trimming cut 5 bases from V and 6 bases from J; bases unmatched to any gene: 11. The germline CDR1 and CDR2 sequences are MNHEY and SMNVEV (reference sequence). The CDR3 loop reads CASSPWREPRDTQYF. DNA of the CDR3: TGTGCCAGCAGTCCTTGGCGGGAGCCCCGGGATACGCAGTATTTT.

The chain is built from TRBV28 and TRBJ1-2, with 10 bases fitting TRBD1. Trimming took 3 bases from V and 1 from J; bases not matched to a gene: 8. CDR1 and CDR2 (germline): MDHEN, SYDVKM. The CDR3 runs 17 residues. CDR3 sequence (DNA): TGTGCCAGCAGTTTGAACGGACAGGGGGGAGGTAACTATGGCTACACCTTC. Its protein is CASSLNGQGGGNYGYTF.

V usage is TRBV2 and J usage is TRBJ1-2, with a tentative D call TRBD1 (6 bases). Trimming removed 8 bases at V and 2 bases at J, with 18 bases between. CDR1 SNHLY and CDR2 FYNNEI come from the germline V gene. The CDR3 covers 15 residues. The CDR3 DNA reads as TGTGCCAGCGTCGATGTGACAGGATTCAACTATGGCTACACCTTC. It specifies CASVDVTGFNYGYTF.

This clone appeared once. J is TRBJ1-6 and V is TRBV5-4; 7 bases are shared with TRBD1. This CDR3 has 16 residues. Germline trimming cut 3 bases from V and 10 bases from J; bases unmatched to any gene: 13. Germline V gene lookup returns CDR1 SGHNT and CDR2 YYREEE (reference sequence). CDR3 DNA: TGTGCCAGCAGCTCTAATCTACACGGACAGGCCTCACCCCTCCACTTT. The encoded protein is CASSSNLHGQASPLHF. The complete variable domain, with remaining parts taken from reference TRBV5-4 and TRBJ1-6, reads ETGVTQSPTHLIKTRGQQVTLRCSSQSGHNTVSWYQQALGQGPQFIFQYYREEENGRGNFPPRFSGLQFPNYSSELNVNALELDDSALYLCASSSNLHGQASPLHFGNGTRLTVT.

This clone has a single count. This chain connects TRBV4-2 to TRBJ2-3; D is possibly TRBD1 (6 bases). The germline V gene encodes CDR1 LGHNA and CDR2 YNFKEQ. This CDR3 contains 14 residues. V lost 1 base and J lost 4, with 9 bases in between. The CDR3 here is CASSQAQGPDTQYF. Here the CDR3 DNA reads TGTGCCAGCAGCCAAGCACAGGGCCCAGATACGCAGTATTTT.

This clone showed up just once. V gene TRBV27 combines with J gene TRBJ2-1; D remains unclear. Germline CDR1 and CDR2: MNHEY and SMNVEV (reference sequence). V was cut by 6 bases and J by 0 bases, with 15 bases left in between. This CDR3 comprises 16 residues. As DNA, the CDR3 is TGTGCCAGCAGACGGACCAGCGCGAGCTCCTACAATGAGCAGTTCTTC. It translates to CASRRTSASSYNEQFF.